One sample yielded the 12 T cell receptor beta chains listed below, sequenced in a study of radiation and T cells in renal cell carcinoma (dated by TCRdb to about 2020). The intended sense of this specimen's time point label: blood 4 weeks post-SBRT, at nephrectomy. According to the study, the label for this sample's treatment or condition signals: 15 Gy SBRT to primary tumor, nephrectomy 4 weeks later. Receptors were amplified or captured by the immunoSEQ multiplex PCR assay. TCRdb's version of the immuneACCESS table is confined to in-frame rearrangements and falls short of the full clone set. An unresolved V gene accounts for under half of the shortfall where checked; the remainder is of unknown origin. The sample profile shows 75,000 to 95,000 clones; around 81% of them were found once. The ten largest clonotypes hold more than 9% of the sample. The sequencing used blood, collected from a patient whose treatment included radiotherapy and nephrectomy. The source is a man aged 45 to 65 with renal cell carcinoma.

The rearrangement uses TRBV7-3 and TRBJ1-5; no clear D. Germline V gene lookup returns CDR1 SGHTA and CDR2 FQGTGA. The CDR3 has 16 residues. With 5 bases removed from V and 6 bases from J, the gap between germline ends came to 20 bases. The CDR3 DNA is TGTGCCAGCAGCCTCCCGCAAGTATGCTCCGGTCAGCCCCAGCATTTT. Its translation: CASSLPQVCSGQPQHF.

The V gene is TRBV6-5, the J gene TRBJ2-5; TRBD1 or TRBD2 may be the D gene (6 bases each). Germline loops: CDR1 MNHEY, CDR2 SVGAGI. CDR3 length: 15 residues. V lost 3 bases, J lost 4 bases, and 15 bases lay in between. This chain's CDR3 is CASSYGGGLGETQYF. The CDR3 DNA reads TGTGCCAGCAGTTATGGAGGGGGGCTAGGAGAGACCCAGTACTTC.

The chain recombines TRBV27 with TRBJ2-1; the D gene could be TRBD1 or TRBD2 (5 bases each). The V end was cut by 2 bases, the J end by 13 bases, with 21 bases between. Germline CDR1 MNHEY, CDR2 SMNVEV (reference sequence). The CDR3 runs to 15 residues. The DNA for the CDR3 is TGTGCCAGCAGTTTAACCTCGCATCAGGGAGTACCACAGTTCTTC. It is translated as CASSLTSHQGVPQFF.

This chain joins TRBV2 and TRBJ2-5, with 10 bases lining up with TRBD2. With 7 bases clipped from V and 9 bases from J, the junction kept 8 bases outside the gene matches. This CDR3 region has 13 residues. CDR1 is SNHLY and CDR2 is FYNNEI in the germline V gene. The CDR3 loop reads CASKESGRASQYF. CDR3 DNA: TGTGCCAGCAAAGAAAGCGGGAGGGCCTCCCAGTACTTC. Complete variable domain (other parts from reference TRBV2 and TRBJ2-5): EPEVTQTPSHQVTQMGQEVILRCVPISNHLYFYWYRQILGQKVEFLVSFYNNEISEKSEIFDDQFSVERPDGSNFTLKIRSTKLEDSAMYFCASKESGRASQYFGPGTRLLVL.

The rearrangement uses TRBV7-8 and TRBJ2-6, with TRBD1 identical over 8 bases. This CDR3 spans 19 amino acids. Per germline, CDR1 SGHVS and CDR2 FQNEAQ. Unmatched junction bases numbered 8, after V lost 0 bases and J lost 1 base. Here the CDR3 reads CASSLATGQGASGANVLTF. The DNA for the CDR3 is TGTGCCAGCAGCTTAGCGACCGGCCAGGGGGCTTCTGGGGCCAACGTCCTGACTTTC.

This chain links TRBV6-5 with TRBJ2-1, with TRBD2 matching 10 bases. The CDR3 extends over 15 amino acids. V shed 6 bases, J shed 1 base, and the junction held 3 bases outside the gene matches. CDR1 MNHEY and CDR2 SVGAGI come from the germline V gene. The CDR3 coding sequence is TGTGCCAGCAGACCAGCGGGAGGGTCCTACAATGAGCAGTTCTTC. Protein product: CASRPAGGSYNEQFF.

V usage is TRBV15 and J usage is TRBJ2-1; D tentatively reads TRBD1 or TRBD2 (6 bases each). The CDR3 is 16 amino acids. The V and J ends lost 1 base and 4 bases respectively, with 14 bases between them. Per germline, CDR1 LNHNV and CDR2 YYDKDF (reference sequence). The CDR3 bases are TGTGCCACCAGCAGAGTGGGCGGGACAACTTACAATGAGCAGTTCTTC. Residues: CATSRVGGTTYNEQFF.

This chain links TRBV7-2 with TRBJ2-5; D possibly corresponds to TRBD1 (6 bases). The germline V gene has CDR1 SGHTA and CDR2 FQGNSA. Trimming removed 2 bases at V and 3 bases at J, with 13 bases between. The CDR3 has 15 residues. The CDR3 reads CASSLSGQLEETQYF. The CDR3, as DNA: TGTGCCAGCAGCTTATCCGGACAGTTAGAAGAGACCCAGTACTTC.

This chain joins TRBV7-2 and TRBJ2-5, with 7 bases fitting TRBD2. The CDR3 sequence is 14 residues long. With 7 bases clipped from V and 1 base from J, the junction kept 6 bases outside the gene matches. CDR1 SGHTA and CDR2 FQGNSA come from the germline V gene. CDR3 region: CASIPPGGQETQYF. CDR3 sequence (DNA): TGTGCCAGCATCCCGCCGGGGGGCCAAGAGACCCAGTACTTC. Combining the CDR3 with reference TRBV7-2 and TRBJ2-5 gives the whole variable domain GAGVSQSPSNKVTEKGKDVELRCDPISGHTALYWYRQSLGQGLEFLIYFQGNSAPDKSGLPSDRFSAERTGGSVSTLTIQRTQQEDSAVYLCASIPPGGQETQYFGPGTRLLVL.

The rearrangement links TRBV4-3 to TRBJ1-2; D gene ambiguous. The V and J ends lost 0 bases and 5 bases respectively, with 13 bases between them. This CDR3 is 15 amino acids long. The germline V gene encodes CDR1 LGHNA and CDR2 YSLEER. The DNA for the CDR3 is TGCGCCAGCAGCCAAGAGGAGGCCCGTACTTATGGCTACACCTTC. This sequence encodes CASSQEEARTYGYTF.

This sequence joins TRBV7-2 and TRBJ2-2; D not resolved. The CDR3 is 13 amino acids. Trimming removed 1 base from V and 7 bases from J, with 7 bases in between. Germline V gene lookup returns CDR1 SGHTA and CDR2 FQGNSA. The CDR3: CASSLVYDGELFF. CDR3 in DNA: TGTGCCAGCAGCTTAGTGTATGACGGGGAGCTGTTTTTT. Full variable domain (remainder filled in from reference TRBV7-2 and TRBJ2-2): GAGVSQSPSNKVTEKGKDVELRCDPISGHTALYWYRQSLGQGLEFLIYFQGNSAPDKSGLPSDRFSAERTGGSVSTLTIQRTQQEDSAVYLCASSLVYDGELFFGEGSRLTVL.

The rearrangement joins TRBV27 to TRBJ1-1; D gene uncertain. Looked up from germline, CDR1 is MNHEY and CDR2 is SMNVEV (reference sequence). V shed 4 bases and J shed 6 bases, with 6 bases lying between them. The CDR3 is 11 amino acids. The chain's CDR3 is CASSSWAEAFF. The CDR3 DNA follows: TGTGCCAGCAGTTCCTGGGCTGAAGCTTTCTTT.